The rows below give T cell receptor beta chains drawn from one sample of a study of blood T cell repertoires in COVID-19. Libraries were prepared by immunoSEQ multiplex PCR; TCRdb keeps only in-frame clonotypes and omits some of them. The sample comprises over 20,000 clones, around 70% of which are singletons, and 43% rests with the top ten. Sequencing used peripheral blood. The origin of the receptors is a woman of 80 years or more with acute or convalescent COVID-19. The CDR3 runs from the conserved cysteine through the conserved F or W. A D gene is named only where the DNA matches it firmly. A clone size is listed for some rows: how often the clone was seen (once, few, many), or a class if it is expanded.

CDR3nt	CDR3aa	abundance	d_gene	j_gene	v_gene
TGTGCCAGCAGCTTAACGTCTACGAACACCATATATTTT	CASSLTSTNTIYF	few	.	TRBJ1-3	TRBV7-2
TGCAGCGGTACACAGGGGTCTAACTATGGCTACACCTTC	CSGTQGSNYGYTF	.	TRBD1	TRBJ1-2	TRBV29-1
TGTGCCAGTAGTATAGGGGCCCCCTCGACAGGGGACGAACTGTTTTTT	CASSIGAPSTGDELFF	.	TRBD1	TRBJ1-4	TRBV19
TGTGCCAGCAGCCAAGTACGACTAGCGGGGAGGAATACGCAGTATTTT	CASSQVRLAGRNTQYF	.	TRBD2	TRBJ2-3	TRBV3-1/TRBV3-2
TGTGCCAGCACCTTACAGCAGGGGTTGGGCACCGGGGAGCTGTTTTTT	CASTLQQGLGTGELFF	.	.	TRBJ2-2	TRBV5-6
TGTGCCAGCAGTACAGGGGTAAATTCACCCCTCCACTTT	CASSTGVNSPLHF	.	TRBD1	TRBJ1-6	TRBV11-2
TGCGCCAGCAGCCACAATCTAGCGGGGGGGGACTACGAGCAGTACTTC	CASSHNLAGGDYEQYF	.	TRBD2	TRBJ2-7	TRBV4-1
TGTGCCAGCAGCTTAGGGGCAGGGGGCGCGCGGCAGCCCCAGCATTTT	CASSLGAGGARQPQHF	few	TRBD1	TRBJ1-5	TRBV7-8
TGTGCCAGCAGCTTAGGGGCTTATCAATATAGGGCTTTCTTT	CASSLGAYQYRAFF	.	.	TRBJ1-1	TRBV7-2
TGTGCCAGCCGGCCGGGGGGGCTTGGGAACATTCAGTACTTC	CASRPGGLGNIQYF	.	TRBD2	TRBJ2-4	TRBV6-6
TGTGCCAGCAGCCTCTTAGCGGGGGCCTACTCCTACAATGAGCAGTTCTTC	CASSLLAGAYSYNEQFF	.	TRBD2	TRBJ2-1	TRBV4-2
TGCAGCGTTGACCGAGGAGGCTCTGGAAACACCATATATTTT	CSVDRGGSGNTIYF	few	.	TRBJ1-3	TRBV29-1
TGTGCCAGCGAGCGGGGGGGCACCTACAATGAGCAGTTCTTC	CASERGGTYNEQFF	.	TRBD2	TRBJ2-1	TRBV6-5
TGTGCCAGCAGCTTATATTCCGCAGCGGCTTTCTTT	CASSLYSAAAFF	.	.	TRBJ1-1	TRBV7-2
TGTGCCAGCACATCGGACAGGGGCTCCTACAATGAGCAGTTCTTC	CASTSDRGSYNEQFF	.	TRBD1	TRBJ2-1	TRBV6-5
TGTGCCAGCTCCGGACAGGGGATCATCTCCTACGAGCAGTACTTC	CASSGQGIISYEQYF	.	TRBD1	TRBJ2-7	TRBV28
TGTGCCAGCAGTCGCTTCAGAAATCAGCCCCAGCATTTT	CASSRFRNQPQHF	.	.	TRBJ1-5	TRBV12-3/TRBV12-4
TGTGCCAGTAGTATATGGGGGGAGTCAGATACGCAGTATTTT	CASSIWGESDTQYF	.	.	TRBJ2-3	TRBV19
TGTGCCAGCAGTGAATGGGGACAGGGCACAGATACGCAGTATTTT	CASSEWGQGTDTQYF	.	TRBD1	TRBJ2-3	TRBV6-1
TGTGCCAGTAGTACCGGACTCTACAATGAGCAGTTCTTC	CASSTGLYNEQFF	.	.	TRBJ2-1	TRBV19
TGTGCCAGCTCACCAGGCAGCTCCTACGAGCAGTACTTC	CASSPGSSYEQYF	.	.	TRBJ2-7	TRBV18
TGTGCTAGTGGTTTGTCGGCGGGAGTGGTAAACATTCAGTACTTC	CASGLSAGVVNIQYF	.	TRBD2	TRBJ2-4	TRBV12-5
TGTGCCAGCAGCCGATCCGACAGGGGGAGAGGAGAGCAGTACTTC	CASSRSDRGRGEQYF	.	TRBD1	TRBJ2-7	TRBV3-1/TRBV3-2
TGTGCCAGCAGCCAAGGCGGGACGGCCCAGCATTTT	CASSQGGTAQHF	few	.	TRBJ1-5	TRBV3-1/TRBV3-2
TGTGCCAGCAGTCCTCGGTGGGGGGGTGGCTACACCTTC	CASSPRWGGGYTF	.	.	TRBJ1-2	TRBV12-3/TRBV12-4
TGTGCCACCCGACGAATGGGGGGGTTGAACACTGAAGCTTTCTTT	CATRRMGGLNTEAFF	few	.	TRBJ1-1	TRBV6-5
TGTGCCAGCAGCCGGGACACCAATCAGCCCCAGCATTTT	CASSRDTNQPQHF	.	.	TRBJ1-5	TRBV3-1/TRBV3-2
TGTGCCAGCAGTGAGATGCGGCCAGGGGGCGAAAATTCACCCCTCCACTTT	CASSEMRPGGENSPLHF	.	TRBD1	TRBJ1-6	TRBV25-1
TGTGCTATTAGGGGTGGGGGCAATCAGCCCCAGCATTTT	CAIRGGGNQPQHF	.	.	TRBJ1-5	TRBV10-3
TGTGCCAGCAGCCGTCGGGACAGGGCTGGAAACACCATATATTTT	CASSRRDRAGNTIYF	.	TRBD1	TRBJ1-3	TRBV14
TGTGCCAGCAGCCGGGCTCAGGGGTCACCCCTCCACTTT	CASSRAQGSPLHF	.	.	TRBJ1-6	TRBV3-1/TRBV3-2
TGTGCCAGCAGCTACCAGAAACCCGGGGAGCTGTTTTTT	CASSYQKPGELFF	few	.	TRBJ2-2	TRBV11-1
TGTGCCAGCAGGCAACAGGAGCTCAATCAGCCCCAGCATTTT	CASRQQELNQPQHF	.	.	TRBJ1-5	TRBV2
TGTGCCAGCAGTTACTCGAGCCGGGATGAGCAGTTCTTC	CASSYSSRDEQFF	few	.	TRBJ2-1	TRBV6-2/TRBV6-3
TGTGCCAGCAGCTTTCGTTCCGGTATCGCTACCTATGGCTACACCTTC	CASSFRSGIATYGYTF	.	.	TRBJ1-2	TRBV5-6
TGTGCCAGCAGCCAAGTCCACGGAGCGGTCGAGCAGTACTTC	CASSQVHGAVEQYF	.	.	TRBJ2-7	TRBV14
TGTGCCAGCATCTACGCGGGGGACACCGGGGAGCTGTTTTTT	CASIYAGDTGELFF	.	TRBD2	TRBJ2-2	TRBV11-3
TGTGCCAGTATGGACAGGGGGCTGTCAGGTACGCAGTATTTT	CASMDRGLSGTQYF	once	TRBD1	TRBJ2-3	TRBV27
TGTGCCAGCAGCCCCCCCGGGGGCTCCTACAATGAGCAGTTCTTC	CASSPPGGSYNEQFF	.	.	TRBJ2-1	TRBV5-4
TGTGCCAGCAGTGATTACCTAGGGGGTAGAGAGACCCAGTACTTC	CASSDYLGGRETQYF	.	.	TRBJ2-5	TRBV6-1
TGCGCCAGCAGCCAAGTGCCCGGGGGGGCTTTGGAAGAGACCCAGTACTTC	CASSQVPGGALEETQYF	.	TRBD2	TRBJ2-5	TRBV4-1
TGTGCCAGCAGCCCCCAGGGCGATTCCTACAATGAGCAGTTCTTC	CASSPQGDSYNEQFF	once	.	TRBJ2-1	TRBV7-9
TGTGCCAGCAGCGCAGCGGGGGGGCCAGGGGAGCAGTTCTTC	CASSAAGGPGEQFF	.	TRBD2	TRBJ2-1	TRBV9
TGTGCCAGCAGCTTTTCCCCGCGACTAGCGGGAGTTGGGGAGCTGTTTTTT	CASSFSPRLAGVGELFF	.	TRBD2	TRBJ2-2	TRBV5-5
TGCAGCGTCGATCCGGGACAGGGGTACGAGCAGTACTTC	CSVDPGQGYEQYF	.	TRBD1	TRBJ2-7	TRBV29-1
TGCGCCAGCAGTCAATTTGGGGGGCAAGAGACCCAGTACTTC	CASSQFGGQETQYF	few	.	TRBJ2-5	TRBV5-1
TGCGCCAGCAAGTACCCCGGGTCCCCAGCTAACTATGGCTACACCTTC	CASKYPGSPANYGYTF	.	.	TRBJ1-2	TRBV10-1
TGTGCCACCGGCAGAGAAGACAGGGCGGGGAACATTCAGTACTTC	CATGREDRAGNIQYF	.	.	TRBJ2-4	TRBV15
TGTGCCAGCAGCTTGACGACAGCCTCTCGGGCTTTCTTT	CASSLTTASRAFF	.	.	TRBJ1-1	TRBV7-9
TGCGCCAGCAGCGGGCAGGGTTATGGCTACACCTTC	CASSGQGYGYTF	once	.	TRBJ1-2	TRBV4-1